This T cell receptor (beta chain) was captured in a study of neurological immune-mediated disorders. Study summary: Multiple sclerosis patients numbering some 34 comprised around 31 relapsing-remitting and 3 secondary progressive patients.

The team produced cDNA through 5'RACE using 10-nucleotide random UMIs. TCRdb re-analysed the 5' RACE reads in MiXCR, keeping a single row per CDR3 protein. The table has about 120,000 distinct CDR3 sequences, roughly 3.4% seen once. V trimming: 11 bases; J trimming: 5 bases; junction bases outside the gene matches: 14. This CDR3 comprises 15 residues. Germline assignment: CDR1 LGHDT and CDR2 YNNKEL (reference sequence). This clonotype was detected many times. The receptor was derived from a woman in her thirties with multiple sclerosis. The specimen was PBMCs. The gene calls are TRBV3-1 and TRBJ2-5; TRBD2 matches at 10 bases. The CDR3 reads CAAVRSGLALETQYF. CDR3 nucleotides: TGTGCCGCCGTTCGATCGGGACTAGCGCTTGAGACCCAGTACTTC.